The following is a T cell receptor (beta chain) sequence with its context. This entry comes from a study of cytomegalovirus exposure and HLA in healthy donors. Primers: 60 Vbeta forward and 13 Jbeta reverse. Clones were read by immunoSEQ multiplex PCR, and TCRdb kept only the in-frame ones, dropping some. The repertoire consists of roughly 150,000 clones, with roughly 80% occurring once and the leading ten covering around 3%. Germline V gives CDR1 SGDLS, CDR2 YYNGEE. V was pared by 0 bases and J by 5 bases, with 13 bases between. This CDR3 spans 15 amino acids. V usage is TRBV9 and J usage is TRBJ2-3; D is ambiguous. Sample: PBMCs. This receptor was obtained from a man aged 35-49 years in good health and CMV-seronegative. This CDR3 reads CASSVVGSGIDTQYF. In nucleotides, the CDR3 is TGTGCCAGCAGCGTAGTTGGGTCAGGCATAGATACGCAGTATTTT.